This T cell receptor beta chain emerged from a study of shared T cell receptors in the human thymus. V dropped 3 bases and J dropped 12 bases, with 11 bases sitting between them. Germline CDR1 MNHNS, CDR2 SASEGT. This CDR3 has 11 amino acids. Method: immunoSEQ multiplex PCR; TCRdb's copy keeps in-frame clones and lacks some. The top ten clones hold about 0.0098% of a sample with around 730,000 clones, over 75% of them seen once. This same sample was also part of a study on human thymus T cells. In that study: Thymus tissue was removed during corrective cardiac surgery. Thymic and blood repertoires appeared to show biased V and J gene usage. In unrelated individuals, thymic repertoires overlapped highly, according to related research.

The receptor's source is a girl under three years old with a congenital heart defect. The rearrangement joins TRBV6-1 to TRBJ1-2, with D possibly matching TRBD1 (6 bases). The specimen sequenced was thymocytes. Here the CDR3 DNA reads TGTGCCAGCAGTGAGTTTTCAGGGGACACCTTC. Translation: CASSEFSGDTF.